Sequencing of this T cell receptor beta chain was carried out in a study of OX40 agonist ivuxolimab in advanced cancers. Background for the entire study: Ivuxolimab was a fully human IgG2 agonistic monoclonal antibody targeting the costimulatory receptor OX40 (CD134). A male proportion of 82.7% and a mean age of approximately 62 years, ranging from roughly 23 to 90, were recorded for the dose-escalation cohort. Partial responses were achieved by three dose-escalation patients, of whom one had hepatocellular carcinoma and two had cutaneous melanoma. Patients were allowed to have had prior anti-PD-1, anti-PD-L1 or anti-CTLA-4 therapy, and roughly two fifths of the dose-escalation patients had been treated with checkpoint inhibitors. Of the 50 to 55 patients in dose escalation, some 20 had hepatocellular carcinoma, some 15 had melanoma, 9 had renal cell carcinoma and 9 had head and neck cancer. Intravenous ivuxolimab was administered to patients every 2 weeks at six dose levels: 0.01, 0.1, 0.3, 1.5, 3 and 10 mg/kg. The purpose of peripheral TCRbeta sequencing was to test whether ivuxolimab changed TCR sequence diversity and led to clonal T-cell expansion. The paper reports the monotherapy dose-escalation portion (N ≈ 52 patients) of the phase I ivuxolimab trial. The study at large found these results: Clonal expansion of both CD4+ and CD8+ blood T cells was observed from baseline to week 6 at doses 0.1 to 3.0 mg/kg. Partial responders in the 0.1-3.0 mg/kg groups had among the lowest normalized peripheral clonal expansion, especially among CD8+ T cells. After ivuxolimab, more expanded clones were found on average in CD8+ T cells than in CD4+ T cells. Which antigens the clonally expanded peripheral T cells were specific for was not determined. Low levels of normalized T-cell clonal expansion were also seen in some patients who did not respond.

The trial excluded patients who had a history of autoimmune disease or who were on systemic immunosuppression. Peripheral blood for TCR sequencing was collected from all dose cohorts at baseline, on cycle 4 day 1, and on cycle 7 day 1. Samples came from an open-label, multicenter, first-in-human phase I dose-escalation trial of ivuxolimab. Adults with locally advanced or metastatic head and neck squamous cell, hepatocellular, melanoma or renal cell carcinoma were enrolled in the trial. CD4+ and CD8+ T cells were sorted separately from peripheral blood before TCR sequencing. To sequence the TCRbeta CDR3 region, genomic DNA was isolated from the sorted cells. The immunoSEQ Assay was used to sequence the TCRbeta CDR3 regions. The source is immuneACCESS, and TCRdb retained only in-frame sequences with V and J called. Part of the clones is not carried over; for the studies checked, unresolved V genes explain less than half of this, and the remainder is unexplained. Here the sample has some 110,000 clones; about 90% occur a single time. The top ten constitute around 0.84% of the sample.

From the cysteine up to the phenylalanine, the CDR3 has a length of 14 residues. Only the CDR3 DNA is retained, 42 bases long and in frame from the first base. V lost 1 base and J lost 0 bases; the stretch between them is 6 bases long. According to the germline V gene, CDR1 reads SGHTA and CDR2 reads FQGTGA. Of note for this clone: Its specific antigen is unknown. Base qualities are not recorded, but no much larger clone differs from it by a single base.

The sequence was collected from an adult with an advanced solid tumor such as melanoma, head and neck, liver or kidney cancer. This sample comprised CD4+ or CD8+ T cells sorted from blood, obtained in a trial of the OX40 agonist ivuxolimab. The sequence links TRBV7-3 to TRBJ1-1; the D gene remains uncertain. The CDR3 protein sequence reads: CASSLNLMNTEAFF. The bases read TGTGCCAGCAGCTTAAATCTCATGAACACTGAAGCTTTCTTT.